The clone carrying this TCR beta chain came up a few times. Its antigen is undetermined. Researchers tagged individual cDNA molecules with unique molecular identifiers. MiXCR, run by TCRdb on the 5' RACE reads, gives a single entry per CDR3 protein. The sample lists over 45,000 distinct CDR3 sequences; 10% to 13% were seen once. The sample comes from a study of early T cells in non-severe SARS-CoV-2 infection. Study background: Unsorted whole-blood RNA was sequenced in bulk, leaving chains unpaired.

General study findings and limits: VDJdb matching favored anti-spike CD8 responses, missing private and CD4 specificities.

Germline lookup yields CDR1 SGHRS and CDR2 YFSETQ. V shed 4 bases and J shed 7 bases, with 17 bases lying between them. The CDR3 contains 14 residues. The sequencing input was whole blood. The TCR was taken from an adult who was a healthcare worker with PCR-confirmed SARS-CoV-2 infection or an uninfected control (not recorded which). The chain uses TRBV5-1 and TRBJ1-1, with D possibly being TRBD1 (5 bases). This chain's CDR3 is CASSPPRRADEAFF. CDR3 nucleotides: TGCGCCAGCAGCCCCCCCCGCAGGGCAGATGAAGCTTTCTTT.